The 7 T cell receptor beta chains in this list originate from one sample, sequenced in a study of cytomegalovirus exposure and HLA in healthy donors. 13 Jbeta primers and 60 Vbeta primers were used for the PCR. Assay used: immunoSEQ multiplex PCR; TCRdb lists only in-frame clones, some missing. The sample includes 170,000 or so clones, about 84% seen only once; the top ten take under 5%. Sequences were obtained from PBMCs. These receptors originate from a man younger than 35 in good health and CMV-seronegative.

J is TRBJ1-1 and V is TRBV27; D is unresolved. The CDR3 totals 11 residues. The germline V and J ends were trimmed by 5 bases and 4 bases, with 5 bases remaining between them. Germline values: CDR1 MNHEY, CDR2 SMNVEV (reference sequence). The CDR3 DNA reads as TGTGCCAGCAGTGAGGGCACTGAAGCTTTCTTT. It is translated as CASSEGTEAFF.

This clone has just a few counts. The gene calls are TRBV29-1 and TRBJ2-7; 11 nucleotides agree with TRBD2. The CDR3 covers 21 residues. Germline CDR1 and CDR2: SQVTM and ANQGSEA. The ends lost 6 bases at V and 3 bases at J; junction bases unmatched: 28. DNA for the CDR3: TGCAGCGTGGTCAAAATCTCCAGGGTAGCGGGAGGGCCCGCCGGCCGCTACGAGCAGTACTTC. It specifies CSVVKISRVAGGPAGRYEQYF.

This chain uses TRBV4-1 with TRBJ1-4; D might be TRBD1 (6 bases). Germline V gene lookup returns CDR1 MGHRA and CDR2 YSYEKL. The CDR3 sequence is 13 residues long. V was cut by 0 bases and J by 9 bases, with 8 bases left in between. CDR3 nucleotide sequence: TGCGCCAGCAGCCAAGAAGACAGGAAAAAACTGTTTTTT. It translates to CASSQEDRKKLFF.

The chain carries TRBV10-1 and TRBJ1-2; TRBD1 aligns across 8 bases. Unmatched junction bases numbered 6, after V lost 0 bases and J lost 6 bases. Germline values: CDR1 WNHNN, CDR2 SYGVQD (reference sequence). This CDR3 contains 15 residues. The CDR3 nucleotides read TGCGCCAGCAGTGAGTCCCCGACAGGGGATCATGGCTACACCTTC. Protein product: CASSESPTGDHGYTF.

This clone has more than one count but fewer than ten. V gene TRBV6-1 combines with J gene TRBJ1-5; TRBD1 matches 7 bases. Germline CDR1 is MNHNS and CDR2 is SASEGT. The junction had 2 bases not matched to a gene; V was cut back by 6 bases and J by 9 bases. This CDR3 contains 11 residues. The CDR3 spells CASRNRGPQHF. As DNA, the CDR3 is TGTGCCAGCAGAAACAGGGGGCCCCAGCATTTT.

The rearrangement links TRBV19 to TRBJ1-6, with 7 bases identical to TRBD1. The CDR3 is 14 residues long. After removal of 6 bases from V and 5 bases from J, the junction contained 4 bases not matched to a gene. Germline V gives CDR1 LNHDA, CDR2 SQIVND (reference sequence). The CDR3 DNA reads as TGTGCCAGTAGCGGACAGGCTAATAATTCACCCCTCCACTTT. Protein sequence: CASSGQANNSPLHF.

V usage is TRBV18 and J usage is TRBJ2-1, with TRBD2 as a possible D gene (5 bases). The V gene lost 3 bases and the J gene lost 10 bases, with 13 bases spanning the gap. The CDR3 has 13 residues. CDR1 KGHSH and CDR2 LQKENI come from the germline V gene. The CDR3 sequence is CASSPSRPGEQFF. CDR3 nucleotides: TGTGCCAGCTCACCTTCTCGTCCGGGGGAGCAGTTCTTC.